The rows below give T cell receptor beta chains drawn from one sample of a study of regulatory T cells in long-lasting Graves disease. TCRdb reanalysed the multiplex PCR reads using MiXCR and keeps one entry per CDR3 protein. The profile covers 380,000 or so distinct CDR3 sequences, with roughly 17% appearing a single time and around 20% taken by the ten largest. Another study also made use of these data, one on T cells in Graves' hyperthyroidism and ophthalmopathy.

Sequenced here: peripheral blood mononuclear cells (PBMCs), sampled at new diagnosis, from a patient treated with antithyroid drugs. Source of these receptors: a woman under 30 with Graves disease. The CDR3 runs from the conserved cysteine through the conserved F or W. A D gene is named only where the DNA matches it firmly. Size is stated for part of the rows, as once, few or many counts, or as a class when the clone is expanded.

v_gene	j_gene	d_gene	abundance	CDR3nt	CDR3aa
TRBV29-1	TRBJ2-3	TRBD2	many	TGCAGCGTTCTCGTTCCCCCCGGACTAGCGGGAAGGAGGGCAGATACGCAGTATTTT	CSVLVPPGLAGRRADTQYF
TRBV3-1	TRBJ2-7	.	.	TGTGCCAGCAGCCATCCAAGCGGTTGGGGGTCCTACGAGCAGTACTTC	CASSHPSGWGSYEQYF
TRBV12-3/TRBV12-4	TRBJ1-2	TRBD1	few	TGTGCCAGCAGGACCAGGGGGAACTATGGCTACACCTTC	CASRTRGNYGYTF
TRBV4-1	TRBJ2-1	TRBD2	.	TGCGCCAGCAGCCAAGAGGGGCTAGCGGGAGCCTCCAGTGAGCAGTTCTTC	CASSQEGLAGASSEQFF
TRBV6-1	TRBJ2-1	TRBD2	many	TGTGCCAGCAGTGTTAGCGGGGGGCAGTTCTTC	CASSVSGGQFF
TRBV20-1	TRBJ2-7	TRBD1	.	TGCAGTGTTCATACAGGGGACTCCTACGAGCAGTACTTC	CSVHTGDSYEQYF
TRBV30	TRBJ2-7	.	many	TGTGCCTGGAGCGCCTCCTACGAGCAGTACTTC	CAWSASYEQYF
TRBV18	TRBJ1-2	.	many	TGTGCCAGCTCACCCCCGCTTACTGCGAATGGCTACACCTTC	CASSPPLTANGYTF
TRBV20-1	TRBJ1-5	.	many	TGCAGTGCTAGAAAGGGGGAGAATCAGCCCCAGCATTTT	CSARKGENQPQHF
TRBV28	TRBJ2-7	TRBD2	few	TGTGCCAGCAGCGGAACTAGCGGGAGCTCCTACGAGCAGCACTTC	CASSGTSGSSYEQHF
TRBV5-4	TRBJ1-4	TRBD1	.	TGTGCCAGCAGCTTGACTTCCCCCGGACAGGGCGCTGAAAAACTGTTTTTT	CASSLTSPGQGAEKLFF
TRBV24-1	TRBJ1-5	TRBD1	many	TGTGCCACCAGTGTCGTGGGACAGGGGGGATATAGCAATCAGCCCCAGCATTTT	CATSVVGQGGYSNQPQHF
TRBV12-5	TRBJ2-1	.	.	TGTGCTAGTGGTTTAGGTGAGGGCTCCTACAATGAGCAGTTCTTC	CASGLGEGSYNEQFF
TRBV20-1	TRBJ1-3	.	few	TGCAGTGCCCGGCGGGAGGCGTCGAACACCATATATTTT	CSARREASNTIYF
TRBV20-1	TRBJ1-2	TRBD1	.	TGCAGTGCTAGGGACTGGGACAGGGAGCTGGGTTGGTATGGCTACACCTTC	CSARDWDRELGWYGYTF
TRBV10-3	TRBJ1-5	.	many	TGTGCCATCAGTTCAAGCAATCAGCCCCAGCATTTT	CAISSSNQPQHF
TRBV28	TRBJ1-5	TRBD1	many	TGTGCCAGCAATGATCCCAGGGGGGAGGAACAGCCCCAGCATTTT	CASNDPRGEEQPQHF
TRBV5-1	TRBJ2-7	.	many	TGTGCCAGCAGTTTCGGTGGGGGAAGCTCCTACGAGCAGTACTTC	CASSFGGGSSYEQYF
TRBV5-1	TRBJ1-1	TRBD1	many	TGCGCCAGCAGCTTGAAGACAGGGGGGCTGGGCACTGAAGCTTTCTTT	CASSLKTGGLGTEAFF
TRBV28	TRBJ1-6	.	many	TGTGCCAGCAGTGCCGACAGTTACTATAATTCACCCCTCCACTTT	CASSADSYYNSPLHF
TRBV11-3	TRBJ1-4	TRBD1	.	TGTGCCAGCAGCCCAGGGGGAGGGGAGGTGAATGAAAAACTGTTTTTT	CASSPGGGEVNEKLFF
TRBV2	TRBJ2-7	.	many	TGTGCCAGCAGTCTGAGGGGGTTAGGCTACGAGCAGTACTTC	CASSLRGLGYEQYF
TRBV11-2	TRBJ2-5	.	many	TGTGCCAGCAGCTTAGGAGGGACCCAGTACTTC	CASSLGGTQYF
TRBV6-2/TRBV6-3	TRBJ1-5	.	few	TGTGCCAGCAGTGCACAGGGATGGGGCAATCAGCCCCAGCATTTT	CASSAQGWGNQPQHF
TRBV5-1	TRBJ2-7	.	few	TGCGCCAGCAGCCTCCGGGCTGTGACTCTCGAGCAGTACTTC	CASSLRAVTLEQYF
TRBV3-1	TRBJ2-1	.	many	TGTGCCAGCAGCCAAGTAGAAGGGCCGCCGTTCTTC	CASSQVEGPPFF
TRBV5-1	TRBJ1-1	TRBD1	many	TGCGCCAGCAGCCTCAAACAGGGGGCGAATCAAGTGAACACTGAAGCTTTCTTT	CASSLKQGANQVNTEAFF
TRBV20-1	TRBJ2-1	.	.	TGCAGTGCGAAGCCCCTGGCCGGGTACAATGAGCAGTTCTTC	CSAKPLAGYNEQFF
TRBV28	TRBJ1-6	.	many	TGTGCCAGCAGTGTACGGACAGCGTATAATTCACCCCTCCACTTT	CASSVRTAYNSPLHF
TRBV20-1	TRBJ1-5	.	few	TGCAGTGCTAGGATTCTGACAGCTCATCAGCCCCAGCATTTT	CSARILTAHQPQHF
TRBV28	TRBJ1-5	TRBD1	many	TGTGCCAGCAGTTCCTACCTGGGACAGGGGAATTCTCAGCCCCAGCATTTT	CASSSYLGQGNSQPQHF
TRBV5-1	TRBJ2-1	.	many	TGCGCCAGCAGCTTGGACGGGAGTCTAGGGGGGAATGAGCAGTTCTTC	CASSLDGSLGGNEQFF
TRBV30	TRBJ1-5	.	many	TGTGCCTTCTCGAGGACTATCGGCCAGCCCCAGCATTTT	CAFSRTIGQPQHF
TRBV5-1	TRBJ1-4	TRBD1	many	TGCGCCAGCAGCGTGGACAGGCCCCCAGAAAAACTGTTTTTT	CASSVDRPPEKLFF
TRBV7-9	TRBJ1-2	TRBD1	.	TGTGCCAGCAGCCCCGACAGGGGCTCCCCTGGCTACACCTTC	CASSPDRGSPGYTF
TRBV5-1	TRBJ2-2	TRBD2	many	TGCGCCAGCCGTCTGCGGCGGGAGATTGGCGGGGAGCTGTTTTTT	CASRLRREIGGELFF